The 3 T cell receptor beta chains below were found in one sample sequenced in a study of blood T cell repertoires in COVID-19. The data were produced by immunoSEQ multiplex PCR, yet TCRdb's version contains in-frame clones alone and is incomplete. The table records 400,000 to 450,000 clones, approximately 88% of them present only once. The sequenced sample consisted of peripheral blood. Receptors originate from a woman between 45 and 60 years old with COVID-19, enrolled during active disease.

CDR3 sequence (DNA): TGTGCCACCCTGGAGACGGATTTGGACTCCTACGAGCAGTACTTC. This codes for CATLETDLDSYEQYF. The rearrangement joins TRBV24-1 to TRBJ2-7; unclear D gene. This CDR3 is 15 amino acids long. CDR1 KGHDR and CDR2 SFDVKD come from the germline V gene. V lost 9 bases and J 0 bases, leaving 17 bases between the germline ends.

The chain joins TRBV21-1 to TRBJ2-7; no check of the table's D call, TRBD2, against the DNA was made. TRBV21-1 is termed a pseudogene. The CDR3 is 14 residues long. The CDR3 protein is CASSKWRGAYEQYF. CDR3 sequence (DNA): TGTGCCAGCAGCAAATGGAGAGGAGCCTACGAGCAGTACTTC.

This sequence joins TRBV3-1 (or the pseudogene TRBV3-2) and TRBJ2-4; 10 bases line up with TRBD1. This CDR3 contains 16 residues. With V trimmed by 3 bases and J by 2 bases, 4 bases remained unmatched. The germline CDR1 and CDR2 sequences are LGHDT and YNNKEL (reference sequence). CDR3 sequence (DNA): TGTGCCAGCAGCCATAGGGACAGGGGAACCAAAAACATTCAGTACTTC. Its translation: CASSHRDRGTKNIQYF.